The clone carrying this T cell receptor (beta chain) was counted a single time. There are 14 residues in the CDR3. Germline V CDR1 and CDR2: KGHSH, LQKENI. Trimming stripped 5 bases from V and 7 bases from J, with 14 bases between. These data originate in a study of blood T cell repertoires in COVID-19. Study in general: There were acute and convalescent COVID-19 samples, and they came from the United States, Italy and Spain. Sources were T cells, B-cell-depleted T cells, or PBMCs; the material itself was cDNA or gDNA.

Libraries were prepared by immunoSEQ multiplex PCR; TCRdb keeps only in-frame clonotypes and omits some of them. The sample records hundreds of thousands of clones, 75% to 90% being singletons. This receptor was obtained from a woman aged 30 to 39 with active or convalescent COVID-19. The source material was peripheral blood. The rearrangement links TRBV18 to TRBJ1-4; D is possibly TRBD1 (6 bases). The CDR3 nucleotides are TGTGCCAGCTCAGGGGGGGGCTCCGGTGAAAAACTGTTTTTT. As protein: CASSGGGSGEKLFF.